This TCR beta chain came from a study of cytomegalovirus exposure and HLA in healthy donors. Study-level points and caveats: Researchers reported that a few CMV-associated chains were confirmed in vitro as CMV antigen-specific.

With 60 Vbeta and 13 Jbeta primers, the PCR was carried out. TCRdb keeps only in-frame clones here, not all; method: immunoSEQ multiplex PCR. The sample holds 140,000 to 150,000 clones, roughly three quarters seen once. A word on this clone: The antigen remains unidentified.

Germline V lookup: CDR1 SGDLS, CDR2 YYNGEE. V was pared by 10 bases and J by 2 bases, with 5 bases of the junction left unmatched. This CDR3 contains 13 residues. This receptor was taken from a female donor in good health and CMV-seronegative. The chain joins TRBV9 to TRBJ2-1; 8 nucleotides align to TRBD2. Input material: PBMCs. CDR3 sequence: CAGGSGAYNEQFF. For the CDR3, the DNA is TGTGCCGGGGGTAGCGGGGCCTACAATGAGCAGTTCTTC.